Listed below are T cell receptor beta chains from one sample, sequenced in a study of OX40 agonist ivuxolimab in advanced cancers. Profiling relied on immunoSEQ multiplex PCR, and the TCRdb table lists in-frame clones only, not all of them. The sample carries about 75,000 clones, over 85% recorded once. The sample consisted of CD4+ or CD8+ T cells sorted from blood, taken in a trial of the OX40 agonist ivuxolimab. These receptors were obtained from an adult with an advanced solid tumor such as melanoma, head and neck, liver or kidney cancer. CDR3s leave out the opening cysteine and the closing phenylalanine or tryptophan. The order of the fields is V gene, J gene, CDR3 protein.

V gene: TRBV7-2
J gene: NA
CDR3 protein: ASSLIQSRPSEQY

V gene: TRBV15
J gene: TRBJ1-6
CDR3 protein: ATSRETGHNSPLH

V gene: TRBV10-3
J gene: TRBJ2-2
CDR3 protein: AISSSAGLNTGELF

V gene: TRBV5-8
J gene: TRBJ2-7
CDR3 protein: ASAYDVGEQY

V gene: TRBV7-2
J gene: TRBJ2-7
CDR3 protein: ASSLVRDGTYEQY

V gene: TRBV5-1
J gene: TRBJ2-5
CDR3 protein: ASTRNGETQY

V gene: TRBV5-1
J gene: TRBJ2-7
CDR3 protein: ASSLRRDSYEQY

V gene: TRBV7-6
J gene: TRBJ2-1
CDR3 protein: ASSLRDRGPEQF

V gene: TRBV6-5
J gene: TRBJ2-5
CDR3 protein: ASRETGPLETQY

V gene: TRBV27
J gene: TRBJ1-5
CDR3 protein: ASSLTGGNQPQH

V gene: TRBV18
J gene: TRBJ2-5
CDR3 protein: ASSPPSVETQY

V gene: TRBV28
J gene: TRBJ1-4
CDR3 protein: ASSLRLTGREGEKLF

V gene: TRBV5-8
J gene: TRBJ2-5
CDR3 protein: ASSFGSQETQY

V gene: TRBV5-4
J gene: TRBJ1-5
CDR3 protein: ASSLDSLGDQPQH

V gene: TRBV2
J gene: TRBJ1-2
CDR3 protein: ASWERGGHYGYT

V gene: TRBV11-2
J gene: TRBJ2-3
CDR3 protein: ASSLRLAGVDTQY

V gene: TRBV7-9
J gene: TRBJ1-1
CDR3 protein: ASSFQKNTEAF

V gene: TRBV27
J gene: TRBJ2-1
CDR3 protein: ASSPRGAEVYNEQF

V gene: TRBV28
J gene: TRBJ1-1
CDR3 protein: ASSLGRESYTF

V gene: TRBV19
J gene: TRBJ1-2
CDR3 protein: ASKEPGPLYYGYT

V gene: TRBV10-3
J gene: TRBJ2-7
CDR3 protein: AISGSGLAGKEQY

V gene: TRBV7-2
J gene: TRBJ2-3
CDR3 protein: ASSLEQLAGGPRDTQY

V gene: TRBV30
J gene: TRBJ2-3
CDR3 protein: AWSVGLAGGPGDTQY

V gene: TRBV5-1
J gene: TRBJ1-3
CDR3 protein: ASSLGGPVSGNTIY

V gene: TRBV15
J gene: TRBJ1-2
CDR3 protein: ATSRAGAGYT

V gene: TRBV9
J gene: TRBJ2-7
CDR3 protein: ASSVSSSPGTFYEQY

V gene: TRBV19
J gene: TRBJ2-1
CDR3 protein: ASRPGQTYNEQF

V gene: TRBV18
J gene: TRBJ2-2
CDR3 protein: ASSPSVAGTNTGELF

V gene: TRBV9
J gene: TRBJ2-2
CDR3 protein: ASSAAGKGHDTGELF

V gene: TRBV28
J gene: TRBJ2-3
CDR3 protein: ASTTPGGYTDTQY

V gene: TRBV28
J gene: TRBJ1-4
CDR3 protein: ASSVGTATNEKLF

V gene: TRBV6-5
J gene: TRBJ2-1
CDR3 protein: ASRKGTFNEQF

V gene: TRBV20-1
J gene: TRBJ2-3
CDR3 protein: SAPLGDTQY

V gene: TRBV5-5
J gene: TRBJ2-7
CDR3 protein: ASSLWHEQY

V gene: TRBV5-1
J gene: TRBJ2-5
CDR3 protein: ASSLVLEETQY

V gene: TRBV19
J gene: TRBJ1-2
CDR3 protein: ASSIGQAAYGYT

V gene: TRBV6-1
J gene: TRBJ1-1
CDR3 protein: ASRRQGTTEAF

V gene: TRBV30
J gene: TRBJ2-3
CDR3 protein: AWSVGGSDTQY

V gene: TRBV5-4
J gene: TRBJ2-2
CDR3 protein: ASSRGGRAGTGELF

V gene: TRBV7-9
J gene: TRBJ2-5
CDR3 protein: ASSPTNPRETQY

V gene: TRBV29-1
J gene: TRBJ1-5
CDR3 protein: SVLSGDNQPQH